These T cell receptor beta chains were read from a single sample in a study of T cell responses to AZD1222 COVID-19 vaccine. Only in-frame clones appear in the TCRdb table, and some are missing; sequencing was by immunoSEQ multiplex PCR. The table lists under 200,000 clones, around nine tenths of them singletons. This sample comprised peripheral blood, obtained on day 0 of AZD1222 vaccination. These receptor sequences come from an adult in good health. Each CDR3 is given with its conserved first and last residue. A D gene is named only where the DNA matches it firmly. The size entry is marked missing in some rows and otherwise reads once, few, many or a size class.

CDR3 DNA: TGTGCCAGCAGAACCGGACAGGGAAACACTGAAGCTTTCTTT; CDR3 protein: CASRTGQGNTEAFF; J gene: TRBJ1-1; D gene: TRBD1; clone size: NA; V gene: TRBV6-5
CDR3 DNA: TGTGCCAGCAGCTCCTCTTGGGGGCAGCCCCAGCATTTT; CDR3 protein: CASSSSWGQPQHF; J gene: TRBJ1-5; D gene: NA; clone size: NA; V gene: TRBV28
CDR3 DNA: TGCAGCGTTACCTCCTCAGGCGCCGCAGAGACCCAGTACTTC; CDR3 protein: CSVTSSGAAETQYF; J gene: TRBJ2-5; D gene: NA; clone size: NA; V gene: TRBV29-1
CDR3 DNA: TGTGCCAGCAACAGGAACACCGGGGAGCTGTTTTTT; CDR3 protein: CASNRNTGELFF; J gene: TRBJ2-2; D gene: NA; clone size: NA; V gene: TRBV5-4
CDR3 DNA: TGCGCCAGCAGCTTGGAGAGGGACTATGGCTACACCTTC; CDR3 protein: CASSLERDYGYTF; J gene: TRBJ1-2; D gene: NA; clone size: NA; V gene: TRBV5-1
CDR3 DNA: TGCGCCAGCAGCCAAGTGGGTGAAAAACTGTTTTTT; CDR3 protein: CASSQVGEKLFF; J gene: TRBJ1-4; D gene: NA; clone size: NA; V gene: TRBV4-3
CDR3 DNA: TGTGCCAGCAGCTTAGTAGGAGGACAGGGAAGGAACACTGAAGCTTTCTTT; CDR3 protein: CASSLVGGQGRNTEAFF; J gene: TRBJ1-1; D gene: TRBD1; clone size: NA; V gene: TRBV7-8
CDR3 DNA: TGTGCCAGCAGCTTAGGTGTTGGCGGGGAGACAGATACGCAGTATTTT; CDR3 protein: CASSLGVGGETDTQYF; J gene: TRBJ2-3; D gene: NA; clone size: NA; V gene: TRBV7-6
CDR3 DNA: TGCGCCAGCAGCTTGGATAGGGCTCCTAACTATGGCTACACCTTC; CDR3 protein: CASSLDRAPNYGYTF; J gene: TRBJ1-2; D gene: NA; clone size: NA; V gene: TRBV5-1
CDR3 DNA: TGTGCCAGCAGCTTTAATGTTGTTTCTGCTAACTATGGCTACACCTTC; CDR3 protein: CASSFNVVSANYGYTF; J gene: TRBJ1-2; D gene: NA; clone size: NA; V gene: TRBV7-9
CDR3 DNA: TGCGCCAGCAGCTTGGGAGGGGGCAGGAATCAGCCCCAGCATTTT; CDR3 protein: CASSLGGGRNQPQHF; J gene: TRBJ1-5; D gene: TRBD1; clone size: NA; V gene: TRBV5-1
CDR3 DNA: TGTGCCATCCTCATTATCGACGGGACACACTATGGCTACACCTTC; CDR3 protein: CAILIIDGTHYGYTF; J gene: TRBJ1-2; D gene: NA; clone size: NA; V gene: TRBV28
CDR3 DNA: TGTGCCAGCAGCCCCGGACAGGGCTACCTAGGGGCCAACGTCCTGACTTTC; CDR3 protein: CASSPGQGYLGANVLTF; J gene: TRBJ2-6; D gene: TRBD1; clone size: NA; V gene: TRBV3-1/TRBV3-2
CDR3 DNA: TGTGCCAGCACCTCAAACCGGGACAGGGTAACCGGGGAGCTGTTTTTT; CDR3 protein: CASTSNRDRVTGELFF; J gene: TRBJ2-2; D gene: TRBD1; clone size: NA; V gene: TRBV9
CDR3 DNA: TGTGCCAGCAGCTTATTCACGGGGCTTGAAAAACTGTTTTTT; CDR3 protein: CASSLFTGLEKLFF; J gene: TRBJ1-4; D gene: NA; clone size: few; V gene: TRBV7-2